Below, 21 T cell receptor beta chains from the same sample are listed, as sequenced in a study of OX40 agonist ivuxolimab in advanced cancers. The table came from immunoSEQ multiplex PCR; TCRdb's copy has only in-frame clones and leaves some out. Counted here are fewer than 50,000 clones, approximately 87% occurring once; the ten biggest clones make up around 35%. Material: CD4+ or CD8+ T cells sorted from blood, obtained in a trial of the OX40 agonist ivuxolimab. The receptors originated from an adult with an advanced solid tumor such as melanoma, head and neck, liver or kidney cancer.

V and J are TRBV11-2 and TRBJ2-1, with 7 bases lining up with TRBD2. The CDR3 runs 15 residues. The germline V gene encodes CDR1 SGHAT and CDR2 FQNNGV. With V trimmed by 8 bases and J by 8 bases, 15 bases remained unmatched. The CDR3 spells CASSHRGERGHEQFF. The DNA for the CDR3 is TGTGCCAGCTCCCATCGGGGGGAGAGGGGTCATGAGCAGTTCTTC.

This clone was detected once. The V call is TRBV5-1, the J call TRBJ1-1; no firm D call. The CDR3 extends over 13 amino acids. Germline lookup yields CDR1 SGHRS and CDR2 YFSETQ. Trimming took off 2 bases at V and 1 base at J, with 6 bases between the two ends. CDR3 in amino acids: CASSFTENTEAFF. The DNA of the CDR3 is TGCGCCAGCAGCTTCACGGAGAACACTGAAGCTTTCTTT.

This sequence joins TRBV5-4 and TRBJ1-2; 11 bases match TRBD1. Trimming removed 3 bases from V and 7 bases from J; junction bases left unmatched: 11. Germline CDR1 SGHNT, CDR2 YYREEE (reference sequence). The length of the CDR3 is 16 residues. This CDR3 is CASSSGQGAGILGYTF. The CDR3 coding sequence is TGTGCCAGCAGCTCCGGACAGGGGGCTGGTATACTTGGCTACACCTTC.

The chain recombines TRBV6-1 with TRBJ2-1; 11 nucleotides agree with TRBD2. V shed 4 bases and J 4 bases; nucleotides not matched to a gene: 3. The germline V gene encodes CDR1 MNHNS and CDR2 SASEGT. The CDR3 totals 15 residues. This CDR3 is CASSAGTSGYNEQFF. The CDR3 DNA is TGTGCCAGCAGTGCCGGGACTAGCGGATACAATGAGCAGTTCTTC.

The chain uses TRBV25-1 and TRBJ2-3, with 8 bases matching TRBD2. Per the germline V gene, CDR1 is MGHDK and CDR2 is SYGVNS. The J segment lost 0 bases and the V segment lost 4 bases, leaving 6 bases of the junction unmatched. The CDR3 totals 16 residues. In DNA, the CDR3 is TGTGCCAGCAGTGGAGTAGCGGGGATTAGCACAGATACGCAGTATTTT. Its translation is CASSGVAGISTDTQYF.

This clone is medium-sized within its sample. The chain has TRBV5-6 and TRBJ2-7; 8 bases are shared with TRBD1. J lost 2 bases, V lost 0 bases, and 4 bases had no gene match. Germline V gives CDR1 SGHDT, CDR2 YYEEEE. There are 15 residues in the CDR3. The CDR3, as DNA: TGTGCCAGCAGCTTGGCCGGGACAGGTCCCTACGAGCAGTACTTC. Translation gives CASSLAGTGPYEQYF.

This rearrangement joins TRBV27 to TRBJ2-7, with TRBD2 matching 9 bases. This CDR3 is built from 13 residues. The V and J ends lost 5 bases and 4 bases, in that order; junction bases with no gene match: 3. Germline CDR1 MNHEY, CDR2 SMNVEV (reference sequence). CDR3 in DNA: TGTGCCAGCAGTATCAGCGGGGGGTACGAGCAGTACTTC. Amino acid sequence: CASSISGGYEQYF.

The chain has TRBV7-9 and TRBJ1-6; D is unresolved. V lost 1 base and J 8 bases, leaving 3 bases between the germline ends. Germline V gene data show CDR1 as SEHNR and CDR2 as FQNEAQ (reference sequence). The CDR3 is 12 amino acids. The CDR3 sequence is CASSLVDSPLHF. CDR3 nucleotide sequence: TGTGCCAGCAGCTTAGTGGATTCACCCCTCCACTTT.

The rearrangement joins TRBV5-1 to TRBJ2-2; 13 bases match TRBD2. Germline assignment: CDR1 SGHRS and CDR2 YFSETQ. The CDR3 extends over 17 amino acids. J gave up 4 bases and V 4 bases, and 7 bases lay outside the gene matches. The CDR3 loop reads CASSPRLAGGSTGELFF. DNA of the CDR3: TGCGCCAGCAGCCCTCGACTAGCGGGAGGTAGCACCGGGGAGCTGTTTTTT.

The V call is TRBV6-1, the J call TRBJ2-3, with D possibly being TRBD2 (7 bases). From germline, CDR1 is MNHNS and CDR2 SASEGT. CDR3 length: 13 residues. Trimming cost V 8 bases and J 4 bases, with 13 bases left between them. This chain's CDR3 is CASRRGAADTQYF. In nucleotides, the CDR3 is TGTGCCAGCCGTCGGGGGGCAGCAGATACGCAGTATTTT.

V and J are TRBV6-1 and TRBJ1-1, with D uncertain. The V gene's germline CDR1 is MNHNS and CDR2 SASEGT. The ends were cut back, 8 bases at V and 0 bases at J, with 13 bases in the middle. The CDR3 sequence is 14 residues long. CDR3 amino acids: CASAEPAMNTEAFF. CDR3 nucleotides: TGTGCCAGCGCAGAGCCCGCCATGAACACTGAAGCTTTCTTT.

The rearrangement uses TRBV5-4 and TRBJ2-2, with TRBD1 matching over 9 bases. This CDR3 spans 18 amino acids. In germline, CDR1 is SGHNT, CDR2 YYREEE (reference sequence). Trimming at V came to 2 bases and at J to 1 base, leaving 9 bases not matched to a gene. CDR3 DNA: TGTGCCAGCAGCTTTCCACTGGGACAGGGAAGGAACACCGGGGAGCTGTTTTTT. This translates into CASSFPLGQGRNTGELFF.

V usage is TRBV11-2 and J usage is TRBJ1-2; D is uncertain. The CDR3 totals 13 residues. V was trimmed by 5 bases and J by 3 bases, leaving 10 bases between them. Germline lookup yields CDR1 SGHAT and CDR2 FQNNGV. CDR3 amino acids: CASSPEADYGYTF. The CDR3 DNA is TGTGCCAGCAGCCCAGAGGCCGACTATGGCTACACCTTC.

The rearrangement uses TRBV21-1 and TRBJ1-1. TRBV21-1 is assigned pseudogene status. The CDR3 is made up of 16 amino acids. CDR3: CARTRDERHRGTEAFF. CDR3 DNA sequence: TGTGCCAGGACTCGGGACGAGAGACATAGGGGCACTGAAGCTTTCTTT.

This chain links TRBV27 with TRBJ1-2, with 11 positions matching TRBD1. The V gene end was trimmed by 6 bases and the J gene end by 8 bases; junction bases not matched to a gene: 5. CDR1 and CDR2 from the germline V gene are MNHEY and SMNVEV (reference sequence). CDR3 length: 13 residues. The CDR3 region has the DNA TGTGCCAGCAGCGGACAGGGGGCGGTCGGCTACACCTTC. Protein sequence: CASSGQGAVGYTF.

V usage is TRBV18 and J usage is TRBJ2-5, with 10 bases that match TRBD2. Germline V gene data show CDR1 as KGHSH and CDR2 as LQKENI. The CDR3 covers 16 residues. With V trimmed by 3 bases and J by 5 bases, 9 bases remained unmatched. CDR3 region: CASSPTSAGGQETQYF. CDR3 in DNA: TGTGCCAGCTCACCCACCTCAGCGGGGGGGCAGGAGACCCAGTACTTC.

The chain couples TRBV5-1 to TRBJ2-6; possibly TRBD1 for D (5 bases). This CDR3 has 19 amino acids. Trimming took off 3 bases at V and 1 base at J, with 20 bases between the two ends. The germline V gene has CDR1 SGHRS and CDR2 YFSETQ. Here the CDR3 reads CASSWRGKISGSGANVLTF. CDR3 in DNA: TGCGCCAGCAGCTGGCGCGGTAAAATCTCAGGGTCTGGGGCCAACGTCCTGACTTTC.

The V gene is TRBV5-4, the J gene TRBJ2-1; D gene unclear. CDR3 length: 15 amino acids. Germline V gene lookup returns CDR1 SGHNT and CDR2 YYREEE (reference sequence). V shed 4 bases and J shed 2 bases, with 13 bases lying between them. CDR3 sequence (DNA): TGTGCCAGCAGCCCGAATTCTGGGACCTACAATGAGCAGTTCTTC. It is translated as CASSPNSGTYNEQFF.

V and J are TRBV4-1 and TRBJ2-1; possible D gene TRBD2, 5 bases. Trimming pared 6 bases from V and 2 bases from J, leaving 11 bases between. Germline-derived CDR1 and CDR2 are MGHRA and YSYEKL. The CDR3 loop spans 14 amino acids. In DNA, the CDR3 is TGCGCCAGCAGTCCGAGGGCACCCTACAATGAGCAGTTCTTC. It is translated as CASSPRAPYNEQFF.

The CDR3 sequence is CASSDGAGSTDTQYF. The CDR3 DNA reads TGTGCCAGCAGTGACGGGGCGGGGAGCACAGATACGCAGTATTTT. The chain is built from TRBV6-4 and TRBJ2-3; a possible D gene is TRBD2 (6 bases). Germline V gene lookup returns CDR1 MRHNA and CDR2 SNTAGT. Trimming cost V 2 bases and J 0 bases, with 9 bases left between them. The CDR3 consists of 15 residues.

The rearrangement links TRBV5-1 to TRBJ2-3; TRBD1 might be the D (6 bases). Germline V gene sequence: CDR1 SGHRS, CDR2 YFSETQ. V shed 4 bases and J shed 2 bases, with 14 bases lying between them. This CDR3 spans 15 amino acids. The DNA of the CDR3 is TGCGCCAGCAGCCTCTTGCAGGGGAACACAGATACGCAGTATTTT. As protein: CASSLLQGNTDTQYF.